What follows describes a single T cell receptor beta chain. How the authors handled the data: Amplification of reference gene primers was used by the study to estimate nucleated cell counts. This table comes from immunoSEQ multiplex PCR, and its TCRdb copy is limited to in-frame clones, with some not included. V and J calls plus clone size are reproduced from that table; the DNA served to infer D and trimming. The table records 47,000 or so clones, about four fifths of them present only once. This sample stems from a study of blood T cell repertoires in COVID-19. Background on the study: COVID-19 samples from acute and convalescent phases originated in the United States, Italy and Spain. The cDNA or gDNA used as material had been derived from T cells, B-cell-depleted T cells, or PBMCs.

CDR1 and CDR2 from the germline V gene are SEHNR and FQNEAQ (reference sequence). CDR3 length: 13 amino acids. V was pared by 6 bases and J by 4 bases, with 12 bases between. This clonotype originated in a woman between 55 and 75 years old with acute or convalescent COVID-19. Sequencing input: peripheral blood. The J gene is TRBJ1-1, the V gene TRBV7-9; a possible D gene is TRBD1 (6 bases). DNA for the CDR3: TGTGCCAGCAGGGATACAGGGTTCACTGAAGCTTTCTTT. It encodes CASRDTGFTEAFF.